In its sample, the clone carrying this TCR beta chain was seen a few times. Its target is unknown. Amplified TCR beta CDR3 regions were obtained using RNA transcripts as template. Amplification began with first-round RT-PCR using HTBI primers, then second-round multiplex PCR was performed. TCRdb re-analysed the multiplex PCR reads in MiXCR, keeping a single row per CDR3 protein. This sample carries approximately 1.2 million distinct CDR3 sequences, less than 45% of them seen once, and the ten largest clones take approximately 10%. These data originate in a study of Graves' ophthalmopathy and Graves' hyperthyroidism. Findings of the study overall: Ophthalmopathy progression prediction by the model yielded a sensitivity of about 68% and a specificity of under 80%. Detection in blood was also observed for most expanded thyroid clonotypes above 0.001 frequency.

V lost 1 base to trimming and J lost 8 bases, with 14 bases between them. Germline V gene lookup returns CDR1 MGHRA and CDR2 YSYEKL. The CDR3 sequence is 15 residues long. The source is an adult man with Graves' hyperthyroidism. The specimen sequenced was peripheral blood or thyroid tissue (not recorded which). The chain joins TRBV4-1 to TRBJ1-4; perhaps TRBD1 as D (6 bases). The CDR3 DNA is TGCGCCAGCAGCCAAGCAACAGGGATGAACGAAAAACTGTTTTTT. Protein sequence: CASSQATGMNEKLFF.